The 31 T cell receptor beta chains given below trace back to one sample, sequenced in a study of T cell responses to AZD1222 COVID-19 vaccine. TCRdb keeps only in-frame clones here, not all; method: immunoSEQ multiplex PCR. The data show approximately 140,000 clones, roughly 90% seen once. The specimen comprised peripheral blood, sampled 28 days after the second AZD1222 dose. The receptors originated from an adult who received the AZD1222 COVID-19 vaccine.

The chain carries TRBV27 and TRBJ2-2; D is perhaps TRBD1 (6 bases). The length of the CDR3 is 16 residues. The V gene lost 1 base and the J gene lost 2 bases, with 11 bases spanning the gap. CDR1 and CDR2 (germline): MNHEY, SMNVEV (reference sequence). The CDR3 reads CASSLYAGVNTGELFF. In DNA, the CDR3 is TGTGCCAGCAGTTTATATGCAGGGGTAAACACCGGGGAGCTGTTTTTT.

This clone appeared a single time. This chain joins TRBV13 and TRBJ2-5; 9 bases map to TRBD2. This CDR3 region has 18 residues. Trimming at V came to 3 bases and at J to 1 base, leaving 12 bases not matched to a gene. Germline assignment: CDR1 PRHDT and CDR2 FYEKMQ (reference sequence). The CDR3 DNA follows: TGTGCCAGCAGCTTTAGGCGGGAGGGCCTGCGGGGCCAAGAGACCCAGTACTTC. Its translation is CASSFRREGLRGQETQYF.

V gene TRBV3-1 (or the pseudogene TRBV3-2) combines with J gene TRBJ2-3, with TRBD2 matching over 8 bases. CDR3 length: 17 residues. Germline V CDR1 and CDR2: LGHDT, YNNKEL (reference sequence). The ends lost 1 base at V and 2 bases at J; junction bases unmatched: 8. CDR3 DNA sequence: TGTGCCAGCAGCCAAGCGCTACTAGCGGAAAACACAGATACGCAGTATTTT. Translating gives CASSQALLAENTDTQYF.

The chain recombines TRBV5-1 with TRBJ2-3, with TRBD2 matching over 11 bases. The CDR3 is made up of 15 amino acids. Germline CDR1 reads SGHRS; CDR2 reads YFSETQ. The ends lost 4 bases at V and 4 bases at J; junction bases unmatched: 5. This CDR3 reads CASSGLAGLPDTQYF. The CDR3 nucleotides read TGCGCCAGCAGCGGACTAGCGGGCCTGCCAGATACGCAGTATTTT.

The CDR3 is CASSRPGAGEETQYF. The CDR3 DNA follows: TGTGCCAGCAGCCGCCCGGGGGCGGGGGAAGAGACCCAGTACTTC. This chain uses TRBV3-1 (or the pseudogene TRBV3-2) with TRBJ2-5; D is possibly TRBD2 (7 bases). Germline V gene lookup returns CDR1 LGHDT and CDR2 YNNKEL (reference sequence). V was clipped by 4 bases and J by 3 bases, with 15 bases between them. This CDR3 is built from 15 residues.

This rearrangement joins TRBV11-2 to TRBJ2-7; 9 nucleotides agree with TRBD1. The germline CDR1 and CDR2 sequences are SGHAT and FQNNGV. The ends lost 5 bases at V and 3 bases at J; junction bases unmatched: 2. The CDR3 is 13 residues long. The CDR3 sequence: CASSRGQGYEQYF. The CDR3, as DNA: TGTGCCAGCAGCCGGGGACAGGGCTACGAGCAGTACTTC.

The V gene is TRBV12-2, the J gene TRBJ1-1; the table's D call, TRBD1, has no DNA check behind it. TRBV12-2 is a pseudogene. The CDR3 loop spans 17 amino acids. The CDR3 coding sequence is TGTGCAAGTCGCTTAGGCCCAGTAGAGACAGGGAACACTGAAGCTTTCTTT. As protein: CASRLGPVETGNTEAFF.

The chain has TRBV15 and TRBJ1-2; D is ambiguous. The CDR3 has 13 residues. Germline V lookup: CDR1 LNHNV, CDR2 YYDKDF (reference sequence). V lost 0 bases and J lost 4, with 6 bases in between. In nucleotides, the CDR3 is TGTGCCACCAGCAGAGATCCAATCTATGGCTACACCTTC. Protein sequence: CATSRDPIYGYTF.

Concerning this clone: Sequence at one end of the junction differs from germline and may be a read error. CDR3 in DNA: TGTGCCAGCACCCAAGGTAGAGGGGGGAACACTGAAGCTTTCTTT. This sequence encodes CASTQGRGGNTEAFF. J is TRBJ1-1 and V is TRBV14; TRBD1 might be the D (6 bases). Germline CDR1 is SGHDN and CDR2 is FVKESK. The CDR3 runs to 15 residues.

The gene calls are TRBV7-2 and TRBJ2-7, with unresolved D. Trimming left V 2 bases short and J 3 bases short, with 14 bases between. The CDR3 is made up of 15 amino acids. The germline gives CDR1 SGHTA, CDR2 FQGNSA. DNA for the CDR3: TGTGCCAGCAGCTTACATTGGTTAGTTGGCTACGAGCAGTACTTC. Amino acids: CASSLHWLVGYEQYF.

The chain links TRBV24-1 to TRBJ2-5, with D possibly being TRBD1 (6 bases). CDR3 length: 14 residues. V was clipped by 0 bases and J by 3 bases, with 7 bases between them. CDR1 and CDR2 from the germline V gene are KGHDR and SFDVKD. CDR3 in amino acids: CATSDLGGKETQYF. CDR3 sequence (DNA): TGTGCCACCAGTGATTTGGGGGGCAAAGAGACCCAGTACTTC.

This clone was observed a single time. The chain employs TRBV6-6 and TRBJ1-2; D is ambiguous. The germline CDR1 and CDR2 sequences are MNHNY and SVGAGI (reference sequence). The CDR3 has 16 amino acids. Trimming removed 3 bases at V and 2 bases at J, with 16 bases between. CDR3: CASSYGPPTANYGYTF. CDR3 nucleotides: TGTGCCAGCAGTTATGGACCTCCCACAGCCAACTATGGCTACACCTTC.

This sequence joins TRBV5-6 and TRBJ2-1; no firm D call. The CDR3 length is 15 residues. Germline V gene data show CDR1 as SGHDT and CDR2 as YYEEEE. V dropped 4 bases and J dropped 0 bases, with 11 bases sitting between them. The CDR3 is CASSLSRSSYNEQFF. DNA of the CDR3: TGTGCCAGCAGCCTGAGCAGGAGCTCCTACAATGAGCAGTTCTTC.

This chain joins TRBV6-1 and TRBJ2-7; TRBD2 agrees at 11 bases. From germline, CDR1 is MNHNS and CDR2 SASEGT. The CDR3 is made up of 19 amino acids. The ends lost 1 base at V and 3 bases at J; junction bases unmatched: 14. The CDR3 is CASSEVGGLAGPPGYEQYF. The CDR3 DNA reads as TGTGCCAGCAGTGAAGTGGGAGGACTAGCGGGCCCCCCCGGCTACGAGCAGTACTTC.

The chain joins TRBV3-1 (or the pseudogene TRBV3-2) to TRBJ1-3; D ambiguous. CDR1 is LGHDT and CDR2 is YNNKEL in the germline V gene (reference sequence). The germline V and J ends were trimmed by 3 bases and 6 bases, with 21 bases remaining between them. The CDR3 totals 17 residues. CDR3 sequence reads: CASSHTQNSRVLNTIYF. The DNA for the CDR3 is TGTGCCAGCAGCCATACCCAAAATTCGAGGGTACTAAACACCATATATTTT.

This chain joins TRBV27 and TRBJ2-7, with 12 bases identical to TRBD2. The CDR3 is made up of 19 amino acids. Trimming took 3 bases from V and 3 from J; bases not matched to a gene: 15. Germline CDR1 reads MNHEY; CDR2 reads SMNVEV (reference sequence). The CDR3 DNA reads TGTGCCAGCAGTTTGAGGCTAGCGGGAGGGGGAAGTTATCACTACGAGCAGTACTTC. Translated: CASSLRLAGGGSYHYEQYF.

The CDR3 DNA is TGTGCCAGTAGTATTTCAGGGGGCGATAAGGGTGAGCAGTTCTTC. Its translation: CASSISGGDKGEQFF. J is TRBJ2-1 and V is TRBV19; 8 positions match TRBD1. Trimming took 3 bases from V and 9 from J; bases not matched to a gene: 10. The CDR3 extends over 15 amino acids. CDR1 and CDR2 (germline): LNHDA, SQIVND (reference sequence).

The V gene is TRBV6-5, the J gene TRBJ2-5; tentative D call: TRBD2 (6 bases). The CDR3 runs 12 residues. Germline CDR1 and CDR2: MNHEY and SVGAGI. The V and J ends lost 8 bases and 5 bases respectively, with 12 bases between them. The CDR3 DNA reads as TGTGCCAGCTTGCAGGCGGGGGAGACCCAGTACTTC. Its translation: CASLQAGETQYF.

The genes are TRBV30 and TRBJ1-1; 8 bases fit TRBD1. V gave up 2 bases and J gave up 10 bases; unmatched junction bases: 12. The length of the CDR3 is 14 residues. The germline V gene has CDR1 GTSNPN and CDR2 SVGIG (reference sequence). DNA for the CDR3: TGTGCCTGGAGTATAGTCGGGGCCGGGACAGGAGCTTTCTTT. Protein: CAWSIVGAGTGAFF.

The chain recombines TRBV5-4 with TRBJ2-7; D is perhaps TRBD2 (6 bases). Germline CDR1 is SGHNT and CDR2 is YYREEE (reference sequence). V was trimmed by 0 bases and J by 0 bases, leaving 19 bases between them. The CDR3 is made up of 18 amino acids. CDR3 nucleotide sequence: TGTGCCAGCAGCTTGGCCTTTACGTTGGGCGGGACCTCCTACGAGCAGTACTTC. Its protein product is CASSLAFTLGGTSYEQYF.

The chain links TRBV2 to TRBJ1-3; D may be TRBD1 (6 bases). CDR1 SNHLY and CDR2 FYNNEI come from the germline V gene. CDR3 length: 14 amino acids. V lost 6 bases to trimming and J lost 3 bases, with 12 bases between them. As DNA, the CDR3 is TGTGCCAGCAGGACCGGACAGTTTGGAAACACCATATATTTT. This gives the protein CASRTGQFGNTIYF.

V gene TRBV19 combines with J gene TRBJ1-5; D is undetermined. The CDR3 has 14 amino acids. Germline V gene lookup returns CDR1 LNHDA and CDR2 SQIVND (reference sequence). V was clipped by 3 bases and J by 3 bases, with 9 bases between them. The CDR3, as DNA: TGTGCCAGTAGTATCCGAGGGAACAATCAGCCCCAGCATTTT. It codes for CASSIRGNNQPQHF.

This rearrangement joins TRBV4-2 to TRBJ1-2, with D tentatively TRBD1 (6 bases). Per germline, CDR1 LGHNA and CDR2 YNFKEQ. This CDR3 has 16 residues. Trimming pared 0 bases from V and 8 bases from J, leaving 19 bases between. For the CDR3, the DNA is TGTGCCAGCAGCCAAGATTTGTTAGGGGGGGCGAAGGGCTACACCTTC. This gives the protein CASSQDLLGGAKGYTF.

The chain has TRBV2 and TRBJ1-1; D ambiguous. CDR1 is SNHLY, CDR2 FYNNEI, per germline. V lost 4 bases and J 5 bases, leaving 11 bases between the germline ends. This CDR3 contains 13 residues. The CDR3 region has the DNA TGTGCCAGCAGTGTCGGGGAGGGAACTGAAGCTTTCTTT. This encodes CASSVGEGTEAFF.

The chain carries TRBV18 and TRBJ1-1; D gene uncertain. CDR3 length: 15 amino acids. Trimming shortened V by 2 bases and J by 5 bases, and 15 bases separated the two germline ends. Germline loops: CDR1 KGHSH, CDR2 LQKENI. The CDR3 nucleotides read TGTGCCAGCTCACCATCGGCCGGCGGCCGGACTGAAGCTTTCTTT. This sequence encodes CASSPSAGGRTEAFF.

The genes are TRBV20-1 and TRBJ1-3; D is unresolved. Trimming took off 3 bases at V and 0 bases at J, with 9 bases between the two ends. CDR3 length equals 14 residues. CDR1 is DFQATT, CDR2 SNEGSKA, per germline (reference sequence). In nucleotides, the CDR3 is TGCAGTGCTAGTGTATCTATCTCTGGAAACACCATATATTTT. It specifies CSASVSISGNTIYF.

The CDR3: CASSPPGQLATNEKLFF. The CDR3 coding sequence is TGTGCCAGCTCTCCTCCGGGACAGTTAGCAACTAATGAAAAACTGTTTTTT. The chain couples TRBV18 to TRBJ1-4; 7 positions agree with TRBD1. Germline CDR1 is KGHSH and CDR2 is LQKENI. This CDR3 is built from 17 residues. The V segment lost 6 bases and the J segment 0 bases; nucleotides outside the gene matches: 10.

The chain combines TRBV20-1 with TRBJ2-7; perhaps TRBD2 as D (5 bases). V was clipped by 5 bases and J by 9 bases, with 14 bases between them. CDR1 and CDR2 from the germline V gene are DFQATT and SNEGSKA (reference sequence). The CDR3 covers 11 residues. The CDR3 region is CSAREGTRQYF. The DNA of the CDR3 is TGCAGTGCTCGTGAGGGCACAAGGCAGTACTTC.

The rearrangement joins TRBV7-9 to TRBJ2-3; TRBD2 matches at 13 bases. Germline-derived CDR1 and CDR2 are SEHNR and FQNEAQ (reference sequence). V dropped 5 bases and J dropped 2; count of bases not matched to a gene: 4. This CDR3 has 16 amino acids. DNA for the CDR3: TGTGCCAGCAGCCTCGGACTAGCGGGAGCCACAGATACGCAGTATTTT. This gives the protein CASSLGLAGATDTQYF.

V is TRBV2 and J is TRBJ1-5, with 7 bases aligning to TRBD1. The germline gives CDR1 SNHLY, CDR2 FYNNEI. The V and J ends lost 5 bases and 0 bases, in that order; junction bases with no gene match: 4. CDR3 length: 15 amino acids. The CDR3 coding sequence is TGTGCCAGCAGTACCAACAGGGGTAGCAATCAGCCCCAGCATTTT. As protein: CASSTNRGSNQPQHF.

The rearrangement joins TRBV5-1 to TRBJ2-7, with 8 bases that match TRBD2. Germline loops: CDR1 SGHRS, CDR2 YFSETQ. The V and J ends lost 4 bases and 4 bases, in that order; junction bases with no gene match: 10. The CDR3 runs to 15 residues. As DNA, the CDR3 is TGCGCCAGCAGCCCCTCGGCGGGAGGCGGTTACGAGCAGTACTTC. Protein: CASSPSAGGGYEQYF.